This TCR beta chain was captured in a study of blood T cells in healthy people across ages. Germline trimming cut 3 bases from V and 9 bases from J; bases unmatched to any gene: 1. The germline V gene encodes CDR1 DFQATT and CDR2 SNEGSKA (reference sequence). This CDR3 has 11 amino acids. Combining a sample-barcoded 5' primer with a J-beta primer mix, a second PCR ran for about 7 to 11 cycles. TCRdb re-analysed the 5' RACE reads in MiXCR, keeping a single row per CDR3 protein. The sample holds about 830,000 distinct CDR3 sequences, 62% seen once. The rearrangement links TRBV20-1 to TRBJ2-1; TRBD1 matches at 8 bases. Sequencing was done on a sample of blood. This receptor was taken from a man aged 25-45 years in good health. The DNA of the CDR3 is TGCAGTGCTAGTCAGGGGGCTGAGCAGTTCTTC. It codes for CSASQGAEQFF.